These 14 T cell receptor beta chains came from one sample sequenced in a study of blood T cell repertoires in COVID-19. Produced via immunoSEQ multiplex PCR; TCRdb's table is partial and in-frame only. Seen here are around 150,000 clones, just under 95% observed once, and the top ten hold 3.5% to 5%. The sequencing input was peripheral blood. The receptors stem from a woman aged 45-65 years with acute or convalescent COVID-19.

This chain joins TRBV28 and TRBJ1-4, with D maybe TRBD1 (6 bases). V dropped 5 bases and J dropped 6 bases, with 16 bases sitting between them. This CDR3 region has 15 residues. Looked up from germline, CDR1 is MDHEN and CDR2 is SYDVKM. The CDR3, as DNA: TGTGCCAGCAGTCCGTACAGGGCGGGAGATGAAAAACTGTTTTTT. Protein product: CASSPYRAGDEKLFF.

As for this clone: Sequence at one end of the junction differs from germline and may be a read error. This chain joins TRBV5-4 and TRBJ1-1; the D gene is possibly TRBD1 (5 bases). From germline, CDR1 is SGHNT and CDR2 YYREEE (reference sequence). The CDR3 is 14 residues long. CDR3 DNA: TGTGCCAGCACCTTGCAGGGTAGGAACACTGAAGCTTTCTTT. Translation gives CASTLQGRNTEAFF.

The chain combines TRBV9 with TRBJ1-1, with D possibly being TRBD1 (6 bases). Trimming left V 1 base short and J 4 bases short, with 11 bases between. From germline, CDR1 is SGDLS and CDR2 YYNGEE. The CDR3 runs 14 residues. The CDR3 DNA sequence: TGTGCCAGCAGCGTACGGGGGGCGTCCACTGAAGCTTTCTTT. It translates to CASSVRGASTEAFF.

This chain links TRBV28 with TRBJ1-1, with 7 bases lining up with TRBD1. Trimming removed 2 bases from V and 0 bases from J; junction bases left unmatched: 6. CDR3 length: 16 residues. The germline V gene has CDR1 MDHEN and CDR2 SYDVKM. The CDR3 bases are TGTGCCAGCAGTTTAGGAGGGGGCTTAGTGAACACTGAAGCTTTCTTT. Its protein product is CASSLGGGLVNTEAFF.

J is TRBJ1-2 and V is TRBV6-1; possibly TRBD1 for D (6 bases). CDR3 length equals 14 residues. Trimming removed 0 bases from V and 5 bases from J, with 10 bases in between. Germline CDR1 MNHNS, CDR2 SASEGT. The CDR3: CASSEAYRDYGYTF. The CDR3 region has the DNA TGTGCCAGCAGTGAAGCTTACAGGGATTATGGCTACACCTTC.

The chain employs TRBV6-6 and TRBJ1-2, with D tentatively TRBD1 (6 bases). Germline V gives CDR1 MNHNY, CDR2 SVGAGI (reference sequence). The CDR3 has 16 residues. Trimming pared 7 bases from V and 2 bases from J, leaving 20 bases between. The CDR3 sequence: CASITFTGQSNYGYTF. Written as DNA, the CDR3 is TGTGCCAGCATCACCTTCACCGGACAGTCGAACTATGGCTACACCTTC.

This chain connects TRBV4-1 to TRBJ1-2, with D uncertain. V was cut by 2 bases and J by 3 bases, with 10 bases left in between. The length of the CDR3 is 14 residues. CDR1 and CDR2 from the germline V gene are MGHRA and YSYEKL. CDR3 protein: CASSQSLFDYGYTF. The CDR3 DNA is TGCGCCAGCAGCCAATCTCTATTTGACTATGGCTACACCTTC.

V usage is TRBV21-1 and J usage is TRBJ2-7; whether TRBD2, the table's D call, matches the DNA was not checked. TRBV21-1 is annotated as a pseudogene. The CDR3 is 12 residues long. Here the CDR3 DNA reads TGTGCCAGCAGCAAAGAGGAGTACGAGCAGTACTTC. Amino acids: CASSKEEYEQYF.

This chain's CDR3 is CASSQDEAGDKDEQFF. The DNA for the CDR3 is TGTGCCAGCAGCCAAGATGAAGCGGGGGACAAGGATGAGCAGTTCTTC. This chain joins TRBV3-1 (or the pseudogene TRBV3-2) and TRBJ2-1, with 8 positions matching TRBD2. The CDR3 length is 16 residues. The germline V gene has CDR1 LGHDT and CDR2 YNNKEL (reference sequence). V shed 0 bases, J shed 8 bases, and the junction held 9 bases outside the gene matches.

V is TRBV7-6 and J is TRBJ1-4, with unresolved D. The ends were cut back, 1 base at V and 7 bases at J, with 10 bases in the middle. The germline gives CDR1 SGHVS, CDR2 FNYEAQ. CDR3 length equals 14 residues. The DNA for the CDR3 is TGTGCCAGCAGCTTAGGAGGGAATGGTGAAAAACTGTTTTTT. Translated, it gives CASSLGGNGEKLFF.

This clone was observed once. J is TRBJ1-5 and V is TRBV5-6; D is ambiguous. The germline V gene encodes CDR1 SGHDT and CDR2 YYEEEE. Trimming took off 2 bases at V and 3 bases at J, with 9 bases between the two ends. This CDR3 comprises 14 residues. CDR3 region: CASSFGINNQPQHF. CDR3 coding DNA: TGTGCCAGCAGCTTCGGGATTAACAATCAGCCCCAGCATTTT.

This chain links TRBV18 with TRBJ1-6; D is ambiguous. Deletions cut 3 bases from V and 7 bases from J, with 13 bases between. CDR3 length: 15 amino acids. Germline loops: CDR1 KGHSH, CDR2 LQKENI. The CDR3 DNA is TGTGCCAGCTCACCGGCCGTAGGCGGAAATTCACCCCTCCACTTT. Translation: CASSPAVGGNSPLHF.

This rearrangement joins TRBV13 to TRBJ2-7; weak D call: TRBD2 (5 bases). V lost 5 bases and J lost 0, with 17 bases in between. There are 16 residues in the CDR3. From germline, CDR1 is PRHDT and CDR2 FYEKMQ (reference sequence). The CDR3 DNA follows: TGTGCCAGCAGCAGCCAGACTATCCAAAACTCCTACGAGCAGTACTTC. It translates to CASSSQTIQNSYEQYF.

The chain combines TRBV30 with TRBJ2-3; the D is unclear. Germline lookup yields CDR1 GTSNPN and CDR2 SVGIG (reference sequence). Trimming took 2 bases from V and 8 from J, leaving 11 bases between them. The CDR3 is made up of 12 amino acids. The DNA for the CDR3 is TGTGCCTGGAGTTCCTTTAGTGGTACGCAGTATTTT. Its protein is CAWSSFSGTQYF.